This TCR beta chain originates from a study of identical twins (dated by TCRdb to about 2016). Turning to the overall study: TCR alpha and beta repertoires from monozygotic twins, unrelated adults of various ages and cord blood were deep-sequenced to test whether fetal clonotypes persist. To rule out contamination, replicate twin experiments were performed at different times with different library preparation protocols. The study at large found these results: Invariant T cells such as MAIT and iNKT could partly confound zero-insertion analyses, though diverse VJ usage argued against this for most clonotypes. A weaker excess of twin sharing was found in beta out-of-frame sequences because the signal-to-noise ratio was lowered by fewer shared sequences. Because the same donors could not be followed over many years, the conclusions relied on cross-sectional statistical analysis. Compared with coincidental sharing between unrelated individuals, out-of-frame TCR alpha sequences shared between twins showed an excess of sequences with low generation probability. In monozygotic twins, out-of-frame TCR alpha sharing was systematically underestimated by recombination models, although the models agreed with sharing between unrelated individuals. Fewer insertions were carried by abundant cord blood beta clonotypes; a weaker similar trend was observed in young adult naive repertoires, while no such trend was observed in memory repertoires.

Only healthy Caucasian donors were included. Miltenyi CD45RO+ enrichment and human naive T-cell isolation kits were used to isolate memory (CD45RO+) and naive T cells from PBMC. Trimming costs V 0 bases and J 3 bases, and their ends lie 10 bases apart. The CDR3 holds 15 amino acids from the cysteine to the phenylalanine. Solely the CDR3 DNA is kept, with 45 bases framed from the first base. CDR1 SEHNR and CDR2 FQNEAQ are derived from the germline V gene (reference sequence). This clonotype was observed many times. It has no known antigen specificity. The input lacks base qualities; no much larger clone sits a single base away. Library generation was performed with 5' RACE. TCRdb lists the instrument as Illumina HiSeq 2000. A universal primer binding site was introduced by template switching, and a unique molecular identifier was present in the final cDNA, enabling accurate counting of TCR cDNA molecules. Specific primers in the conserved constant-segment region were used to synthesize first-strand cDNA for TCR alpha and beta chains. To control for contamination, every cDNA library was double barcoded, receiving both a SMART-Mk sample barcode and Illumina barcodes. TruSeq adapter sequences, together with Illumina sample barcodes, were added in two successive PCR steps. Sequencing of the TCR alpha and beta cDNA libraries was done on the Illumina HiSeq platform using custom primers. Under the source paper's analysis protocol: Raw reads were processed with MiGEC to extract unique molecular identifiers, and MiXCR was used to determine CDR3 positions. For each individual, recombination models were inferred using an EM algorithm with the repgenHMM and IGoR tools. Shared clonotype analysis was performed with the tcR package in R, normalizing sharing by the product of cloneset sizes. To study raw recombination without the effects of thymic and clonal selection, out-of-frame nonproductive sequences were analyzed. The public sequencing data were trimmed at Q25 with fastp and processed into clonotypes with MiXCR by TCRdb, which kept only in-frame beta chains. Rows merge per CDR3 protein into single entries with the most common DNA and genes. TCRdb, not the authors, supplied the V and J calls. The sample table lists about 210,000 distinct CDR3 sequences, around 9.6% of them with a count of one. The leading ten clones occupy 5% to 5.5% of the sample.

Sequenced material: memory (CD45RO+) T cells sorted from blood. This specimen's cell subset or site label, per the study, means: CD45RO+ enriched T cells. The receptor's source is a woman younger than 30 in good health. The chain joins TRBV7-9 to TRBJ2-3, with a weak D call of TRBD2 (6 bases match). The nucleotides are TGTGCCAGCAGCTTAGCCTGGGACTCGACAGATACGCAGTATTTT. Translation gives CASSLAWDSTDTQYF.